The 21 T cell receptor beta chains reported below all come from one sample, sequenced in a study of blood T cells in healthy people across ages. Sample-barcoded 5' priming and a J-beta primer mix drove a second PCR of 7 to 11 cycles. TCRdb ran MiXCR on the 5' RACE reads and lists one entry per CDR3 protein. The repertoire holds approximately 1.5 million distinct CDR3 sequences, with 34% as singletons. The specimen was blood. Receptor source: a woman in her 30s in good health.

To note about this clonotype: A much bigger clone sits one base away, suggesting this may be a read error. The chain combines TRBV29-1 with TRBJ2-1; D unresolved. CDR3 size: 10 residues. Germline assignment: CDR1 SQVTM and CDR2 ANQGSEA. The CDR3 DNA reads as TGCAGCGGTACGTACAATGAGCGGTTCTTC. This translates into CSGTYNERFF.

The CDR3 coding sequence is TGTGCCAGCAGCTTAGGGTACAGTAATTCACCCCTCCACTTT. It specifies CASSLGYSNSPLHF. The genes are TRBV7-9 and TRBJ1-6; no reliable D call. V lost 1 base and J lost 6, with 7 bases in between. CDR3 length equals 14 residues. The germline CDR1 and CDR2 sequences are SEHNR and FQNEAQ (reference sequence).

The chain recombines TRBV7-6 with TRBJ2-3; no clear D gene. The V end was cut by 1 base, the J end by 0 bases, with 11 bases between. This CDR3 spans 16 amino acids. CDR1 SGHVS and CDR2 FNYEAQ come from the germline V gene. The CDR3 nucleotides are TGTGCCAGCAGCTTAGAGGCGGCTTCTAGCACAGATACGCAGTATTTT. The encoded protein is CASSLEAASSTDTQYF. Filled out from reference TRBV7-6 and TRBJ2-3, the complete variable domain reads GAGVSQSPRYKVTKRGQDVALRCDPISGHVSLYWYRQALGQGPEFLTYFNYEAQQDKSGLPNDRFSAERPEGSISTLTIQRTEQRDSAMYRCASSLEAASSTDTQYFGPGTRLTVL.

V and J are TRBV24-1 and TRBJ2-5; 8 positions agree with TRBD2. The CDR3 extends over 18 amino acids. Looked up from germline, CDR1 is KGHDR and CDR2 is SFDVKD. V shed 3 bases and J 1 base; nucleotides not matched to a gene: 12. The DNA for the CDR3 is TGTGCCACCAGTGATCCTGCAACTACTAGCGGACGCCAAGAGACCCAGTACTTC. Translation gives CATSDPATTSGRQETQYF.

This clonotype was recorded once. This rearrangement joins TRBV27 to TRBJ2-2; perhaps TRBD1 as D (5 bases). Per the germline V gene, CDR1 is MNHEY and CDR2 is SMNVEV (reference sequence). V lost 2 bases, J lost 4 bases, and 20 bases lay in between. CDR3 size: 18 residues. Here the CDR3 DNA reads TGTGCCAGCAGTTTAAGCGACTGGACACAATTAAGCACCGGGGAGCTGTTTTTT. Protein sequence: CASSLSDWTQLSTGELFF.

J is TRBJ2-1 and V is TRBV3-1; tentative D call: TRBD2 (6 bases). Trimming stripped 0 bases from V and 4 bases from J, with 10 bases between. Looked up from germline, CDR1 is LGHDT and CDR2 is YNNKEL (reference sequence). The CDR3 runs to 15 residues. The CDR3 DNA sequence: TGTGCCAGCAGCCAAGATAGCGGAGATTACAATGAGCAGTTCTTC. Translated: CASSQDSGDYNEQFF.

This clonotype was counted ten times or more. V is TRBV5-1 and J is TRBJ2-7, with D tentatively TRBD1 (7 bases). Germline lookup yields CDR1 SGHRS and CDR2 YFSETQ. V was pared by 4 bases and J by 4 bases, with 21 bases between. The CDR3 runs to 16 residues. The CDR3 DNA reads TGCGCCAGCAGCCCTGCGGGACAGAGGAATCTTTACGAGCAGTACTTC. It codes for CASSPAGQRNLYEQYF. The full variable domain, rest sourced from reference TRBV5-1 and TRBJ2-7, is KAGVTQTPRYLIKTRGQQVTLSCSPISGHRSVSWYQQTPGQGLQFLFEYFSETQRNKGNFPGRFSGRQFSNSRSEMNVSTLELGDSALYLCASSPAGQRNLYEQYFGPGTRLTVT.

This clonotype was observed a handful of times. The chain recombines TRBV7-7 with TRBJ2-1; 13 nucleotides align to TRBD2. Germline values: CDR1 SSHAT, CDR2 FNYEAQ (reference sequence). There are 17 residues in the CDR3. V dropped 5 bases and J dropped 3; count of bases not matched to a gene: 7. Here the CDR3 reads CASSPRLAGGNYNEQFF. The CDR3 DNA sequence: TGTGCCAGCAGCCCACGACTAGCGGGGGGTAACTACAATGAGCAGTTCTTC.

The rearrangement links TRBV6-2 or TRBV6-3 to TRBJ2-7, with D perhaps TRBD2 (6 bases). The germline V gene has CDR1 MNHEY and CDR2 SVGEGT. V was clipped by 6 bases and J by 6 bases, with 18 bases between them. This CDR3 is built from 14 residues. CDR3 region: CASRYGREAGEQYF. The CDR3, as DNA: TGTGCCAGCAGGTACGGCAGGGAAGCGGGCGAGCAGTACTTC.

The gene calls are TRBV5-1 and TRBJ1-1; 8 nucleotides agree with TRBD1. The germline V gene encodes CDR1 SGHRS and CDR2 YFSETQ. This CDR3 has 16 residues. The trim removed 6 bases at V and 3 bases at J, leaving 13 bases unmatched. CDR3 in DNA: TGCGCCAGCAACCCAGGGGGCAGGGGGCTCGACACTGAAGCTTTCTTT. This encodes CASNPGGRGLDTEAFF.

The V gene is TRBV7-2, the J gene TRBJ2-7; D gene ambiguous. V gave up 5 bases and J gave up 6 bases, with 11 bases separating them. This CDR3 has 12 residues. In germline, CDR1 is SGHTA, CDR2 FQGNSA. In DNA, the CDR3 is TGTGCCAGCAGCCCTGTCTCCAGCGAGCAGTACTTC. This translates into CASSPVSSEQYF. The full variable domain, rest sourced from reference TRBV7-2 and TRBJ2-7, is GAGVSQSPSNKVTEKGKDVELRCDPISGHTALYWYRQSLGQGLEFLIYFQGNSAPDKSGLPSDRFSAERTGGSVSTLTIQRTQQEDSAVYLCASSPVSSEQYFGPGTRLTVT.

In regard to this clonotype: One junction end does not reproduce the germline sequence, and a read error may be involved. V gene TRBV15 combines with J gene TRBJ2-3; a weak D match, TRBD2 (6 bases). There are 15 residues in the CDR3. Per germline, CDR1 LNHNV and CDR2 YYDKDF (reference sequence). In DNA, the CDR3 is TGTGCCACCAGCAGTGAGAGGAGGGTGAGAGATACGCGGTATTTT. Its protein product is CATSSERRVRDTRYF.

This clonotype was found a few times. The rearrangement uses TRBV4-2 and TRBJ1-4; 8 bases map to TRBD1. The CDR3 has 14 amino acids. Germline V gene sequence: CDR1 LGHNA, CDR2 YNFKEQ. The V segment lost 5 bases and the J segment 4 bases; nucleotides outside the gene matches: 3. The CDR3 spells CASSKGQDNEKLFF. The DNA for the CDR3 is TGTGCCAGCAGCAAGGGACAGGATAATGAAAAACTGTTTTTT.

The CDR3 coding sequence is TGTGCCAGCAGCTCTACTAGCGGCCACACCGGGGAGCTGTTTTTT. Amino acids: CASSSTSGHTGELFF. The chain joins TRBV7-3 to TRBJ2-2, with 8 bases that match TRBD2. Germline CDR1 SGHTA, CDR2 FQGTGA. The V and J ends lost 4 bases and 3 bases, in that order; junction bases with no gene match: 4. This CDR3 is built from 15 residues.

About this clonotype: The junction differs from germline at one of its ends, possibly a read error. The chain has TRBV11-2 and TRBJ2-2, with 7 positions matching TRBD2. Germline CDR1 is SGHAT and CDR2 is FQNNGV. The CDR3 is made up of 20 amino acids. In nucleotides, the CDR3 is TGTGCCAGTAGCTTGGTTTTGGGGCTGCGCTATGGCGGGAGAGCCGGGGAGCTGTTTTTT. Translated: CASSLVLGLRYGGRAGELFF.

The chain employs TRBV18 and TRBJ1-1; D is perhaps TRBD1 (6 bases). V was trimmed by 6 bases and J by 1 base, leaving 12 bases between them. Germline loops: CDR1 KGHSH, CDR2 LQKENI. This CDR3 is built from 14 residues. The CDR3 DNA reads TGTGCCAGCTCTACGGGACACCCGAACACTGAAGCTTTCTTT. It specifies CASSTGHPNTEAFF.

This clonotype was seen a few times. The chain links TRBV27 to TRBJ1-2, with 9 nucleotides matching TRBD1. Trimming took 4 bases from V and 5 from J; bases not matched to a gene: 8. This CDR3 comprises 15 residues. Germline V gene data show CDR1 as MNHEY and CDR2 as SMNVEV (reference sequence). CDR3 in amino acids: CASSSNRDRDYGYTF. CDR3 DNA: TGTGCCAGCAGTTCAAACCGGGACAGGGATTATGGCTACACCTTC.

The rearrangement uses TRBV4-1 and TRBJ2-3; D perhaps matches TRBD2 (5 bases). The CDR3 is made up of 17 amino acids. V shed 0 bases and J shed 5 bases, with 18 bases lying between them. Germline loops: CDR1 MGHRA, CDR2 YSYEKL. The CDR3 region is CASSQDPPNSEGDTQYF. The CDR3 bases are TGCGCCAGCAGCCAAGATCCCCCTAATAGCGAAGGAGATACGCAGTATTTT.

This clonotype was recorded a few times. The chain couples TRBV12-3 or TRBV12-4 to TRBJ1-1; D is perhaps TRBD1 (5 bases). This CDR3 region has 15 residues. V was shortened by 5 bases and J by 3 bases, with 16 bases between the two germline ends. The CDR3 sequence is CASSPQTRGYTEAFF. The CDR3 DNA is TGTGCCAGCAGTCCTCAGACCCGGGGGTACACTGAAGCTTTCTTT.

The gene calls are TRBV4-1 and TRBJ2-5; TRBD1 might be the D (6 bases). The J call is uncertain, as TRBJ2-7 better fits the DNA end. Germline loops: CDR1 MGHRA, CDR2 YSYEKL. The CDR3 runs to 16 residues. The CDR3 DNA is TGCGCCAGCAGCCAAATGTCGGGACACCCACCCTACGAGCAGTACTTC. It is translated as CASSQMSGHPPYEQYF.

This clonotype has more than one count but fewer than ten. This chain joins TRBV10-3 and TRBJ1-6; D gene unclear. The V and J ends lost 2 bases and 7 bases respectively, with 9 bases between them. Germline CDR1 ENHRY, CDR2 SYGVKD. The CDR3 length is 14 residues. CDR3 bases: TGTGCCATCAGTGAGCAGGCGGGGAATTCACCCCTCCACTTT. Amino acids: CAISEQAGNSPLHF.